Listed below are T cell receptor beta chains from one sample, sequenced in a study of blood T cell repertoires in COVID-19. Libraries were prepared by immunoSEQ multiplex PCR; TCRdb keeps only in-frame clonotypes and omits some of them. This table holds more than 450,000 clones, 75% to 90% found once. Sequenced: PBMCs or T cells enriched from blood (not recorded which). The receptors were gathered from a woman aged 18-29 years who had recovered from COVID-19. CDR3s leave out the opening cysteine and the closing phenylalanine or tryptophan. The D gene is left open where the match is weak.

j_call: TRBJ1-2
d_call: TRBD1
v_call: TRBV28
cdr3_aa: ASRFTGEGYT

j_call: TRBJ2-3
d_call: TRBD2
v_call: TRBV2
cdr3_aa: ASSALAGLTDTQY

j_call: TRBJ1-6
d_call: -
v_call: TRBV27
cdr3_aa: ASSLPFSPLH

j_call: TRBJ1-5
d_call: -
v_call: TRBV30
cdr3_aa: AWSAQPNQPQH

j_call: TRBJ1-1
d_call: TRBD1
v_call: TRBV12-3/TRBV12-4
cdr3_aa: ASSSAGGPEAF

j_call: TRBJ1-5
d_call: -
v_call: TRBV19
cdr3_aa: ASSMTTGPFQPQH

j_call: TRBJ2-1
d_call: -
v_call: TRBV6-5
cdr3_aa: ASTNSGNNEQF

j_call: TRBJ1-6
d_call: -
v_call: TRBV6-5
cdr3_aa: ASSYSPTRSSLALH

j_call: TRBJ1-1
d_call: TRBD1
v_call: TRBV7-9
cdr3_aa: ASSSTGWEAF

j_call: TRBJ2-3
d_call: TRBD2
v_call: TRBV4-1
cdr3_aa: ASSGWGGTQY

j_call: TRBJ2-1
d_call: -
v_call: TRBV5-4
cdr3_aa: ASSLGGEQF

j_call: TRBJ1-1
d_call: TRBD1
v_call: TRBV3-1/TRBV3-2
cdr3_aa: ASSPYSGTGNTEAF

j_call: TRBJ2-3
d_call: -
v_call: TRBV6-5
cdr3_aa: ASRAEGTDTQY

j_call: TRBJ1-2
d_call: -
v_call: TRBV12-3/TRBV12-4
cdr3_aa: ASSHGNYGYT

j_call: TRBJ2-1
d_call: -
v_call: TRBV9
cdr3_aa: ASSVRTTRGNEQF

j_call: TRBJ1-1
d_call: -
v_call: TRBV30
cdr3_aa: AANVLTNTEAF

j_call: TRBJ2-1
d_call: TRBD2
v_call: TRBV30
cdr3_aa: AWSVLGPAGGDEQF

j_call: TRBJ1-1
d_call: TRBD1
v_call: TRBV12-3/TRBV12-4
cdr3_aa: ASTSDRKAEAF

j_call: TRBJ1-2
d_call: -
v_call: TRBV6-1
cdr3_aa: ASSEINSYGYT

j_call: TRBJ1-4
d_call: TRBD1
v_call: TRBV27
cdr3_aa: ASSRTGTNEKLF

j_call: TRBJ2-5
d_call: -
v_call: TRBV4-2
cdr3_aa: ASSQLSSGETQY

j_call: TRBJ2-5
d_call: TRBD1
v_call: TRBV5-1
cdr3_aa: ASSWTGVGETQY

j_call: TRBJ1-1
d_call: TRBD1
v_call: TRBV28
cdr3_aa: ASSLGQMNTEAF

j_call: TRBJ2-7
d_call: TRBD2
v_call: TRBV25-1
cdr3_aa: ASSERGVSYEQY

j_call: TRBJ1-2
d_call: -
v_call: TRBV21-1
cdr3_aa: ASSKAAGGRDGYT

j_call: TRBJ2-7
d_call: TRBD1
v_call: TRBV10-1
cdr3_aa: ASSESVGQDEQY

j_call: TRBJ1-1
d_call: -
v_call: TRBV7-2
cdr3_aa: ASSFQGVGWTEAF

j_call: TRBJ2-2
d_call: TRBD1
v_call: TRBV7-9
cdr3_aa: ASSPPTGVGPGELF

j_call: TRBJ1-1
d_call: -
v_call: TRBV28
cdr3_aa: ASSFFRGSEAF

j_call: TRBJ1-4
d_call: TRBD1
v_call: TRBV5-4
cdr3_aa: ASSLKQGADEKLF

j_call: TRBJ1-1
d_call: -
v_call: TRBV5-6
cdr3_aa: ASSLARGYTEAF

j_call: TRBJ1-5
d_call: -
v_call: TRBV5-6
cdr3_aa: ASSLTGDGDQPQH

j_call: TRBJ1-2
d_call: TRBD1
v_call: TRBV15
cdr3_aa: ATRRTGPPRNGYT

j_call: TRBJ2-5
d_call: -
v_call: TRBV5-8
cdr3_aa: ASSLRSGLPHQETQY

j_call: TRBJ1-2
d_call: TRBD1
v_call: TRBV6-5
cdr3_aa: ASTRDSANYGYT

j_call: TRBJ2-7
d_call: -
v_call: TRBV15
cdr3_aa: ATSRWPSGGDKEQY

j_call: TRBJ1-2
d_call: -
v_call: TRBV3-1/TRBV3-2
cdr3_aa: ASSQEGGADGYT

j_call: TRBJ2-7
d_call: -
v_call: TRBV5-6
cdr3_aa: ASSLIYEQY

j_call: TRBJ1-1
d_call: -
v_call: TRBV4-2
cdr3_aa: ASSQVGIGQTNTEAF

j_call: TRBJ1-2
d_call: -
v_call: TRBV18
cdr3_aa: ASSPRAADGYT

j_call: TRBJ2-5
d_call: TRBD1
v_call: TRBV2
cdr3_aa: ASRAGTGGETQY

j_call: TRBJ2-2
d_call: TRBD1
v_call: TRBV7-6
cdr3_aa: ASSLRQGVIGELF

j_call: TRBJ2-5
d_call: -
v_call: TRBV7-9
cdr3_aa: ASSSPYRETQY

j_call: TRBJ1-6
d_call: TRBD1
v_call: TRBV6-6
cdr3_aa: ASSRTTGGMNSPLH

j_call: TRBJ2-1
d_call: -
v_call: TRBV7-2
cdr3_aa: ASSLWGEQF

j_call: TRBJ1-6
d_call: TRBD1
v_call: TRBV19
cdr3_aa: ASSWPGGSPLH

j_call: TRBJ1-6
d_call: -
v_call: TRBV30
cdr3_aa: AWSPMGGNSPLH

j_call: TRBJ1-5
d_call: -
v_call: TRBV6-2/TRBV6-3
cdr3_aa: ASSYSKGGGGRQPQH

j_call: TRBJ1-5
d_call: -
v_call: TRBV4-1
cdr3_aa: ASSASGQPQH

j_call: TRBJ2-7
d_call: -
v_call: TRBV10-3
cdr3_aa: AISEWQGNEQY

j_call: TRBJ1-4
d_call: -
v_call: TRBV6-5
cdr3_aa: ASSRQGLANEKLF

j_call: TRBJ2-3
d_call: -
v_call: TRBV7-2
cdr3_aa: ASSLQSEVTDTQY

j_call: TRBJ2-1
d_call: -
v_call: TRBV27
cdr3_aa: ATQGIYNEQF

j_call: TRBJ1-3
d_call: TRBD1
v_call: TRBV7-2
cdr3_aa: ASSRQGGDTIY

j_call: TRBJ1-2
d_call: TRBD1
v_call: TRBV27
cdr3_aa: ASSLKGTGYYGYT

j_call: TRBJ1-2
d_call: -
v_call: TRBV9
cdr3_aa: ASSEGLGGFYGYT

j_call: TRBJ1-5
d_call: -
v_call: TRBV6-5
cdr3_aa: ASSYEVNQPQH

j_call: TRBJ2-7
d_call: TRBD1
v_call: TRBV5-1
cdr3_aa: ASSRTGVPYEQY

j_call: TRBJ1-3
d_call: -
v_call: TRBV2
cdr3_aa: ASSEENTQGPSGNTIY

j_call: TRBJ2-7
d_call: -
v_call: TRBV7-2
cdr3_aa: ASSRSWGPSYEQY